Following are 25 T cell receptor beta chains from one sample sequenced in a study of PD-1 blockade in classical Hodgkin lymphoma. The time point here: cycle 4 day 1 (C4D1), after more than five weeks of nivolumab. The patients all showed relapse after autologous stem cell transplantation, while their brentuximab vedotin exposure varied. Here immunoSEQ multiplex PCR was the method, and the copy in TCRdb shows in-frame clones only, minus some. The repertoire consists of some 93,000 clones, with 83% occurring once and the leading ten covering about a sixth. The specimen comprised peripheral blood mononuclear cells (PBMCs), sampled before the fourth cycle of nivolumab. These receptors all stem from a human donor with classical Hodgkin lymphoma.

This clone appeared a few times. The CDR3 sequence is CASRRTGTYGYTF. The CDR3 DNA follows: TGTGCCAGTAGGAGGACAGGGACCTATGGCTACACCTTC. The chain recombines TRBV19 with TRBJ1-2; 8 bases align to TRBD1. The CDR3 length is 13 residues. V was clipped by 6 bases and J by 4 bases; unmatched bases: 4. Germline CDR1 reads LNHDA; CDR2 reads SQIVND (reference sequence).

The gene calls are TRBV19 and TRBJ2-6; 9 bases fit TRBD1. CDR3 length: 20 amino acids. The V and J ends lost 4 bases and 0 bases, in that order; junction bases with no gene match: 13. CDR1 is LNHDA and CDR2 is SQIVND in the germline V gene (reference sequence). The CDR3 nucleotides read TGTGCCAGTAGTACAACTGCTGGAGGACAGGGGCACTCTGGGGCCAACGTCCTGACTTTC. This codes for CASSTTAGGQGHSGANVLTF.

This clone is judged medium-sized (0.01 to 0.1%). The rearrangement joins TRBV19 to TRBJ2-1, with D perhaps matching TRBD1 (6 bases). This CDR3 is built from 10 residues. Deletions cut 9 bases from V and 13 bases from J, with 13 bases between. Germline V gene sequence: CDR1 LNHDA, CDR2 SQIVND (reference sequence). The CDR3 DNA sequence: TGTGCCAGCCAGGGGCCCCCACAGTTCTTC. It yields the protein CASQGPPQFF. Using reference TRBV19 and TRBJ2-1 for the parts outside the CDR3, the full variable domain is DGGITQSPKYLFRKEGQNVTLSCEQNLNHDAMYWYRQDPGQGLRLIYYSQIVNDFQKGDIAEGYSVSREKKESFPLTVTSAQKNPTAFYLCASQGPPQFFGPGTRLTVL.

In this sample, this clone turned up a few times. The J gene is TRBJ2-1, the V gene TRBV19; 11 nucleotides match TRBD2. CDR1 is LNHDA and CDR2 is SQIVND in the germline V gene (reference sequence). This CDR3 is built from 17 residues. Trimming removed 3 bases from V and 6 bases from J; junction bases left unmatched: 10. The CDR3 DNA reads TGTGCCAGTAGTATCGCCCTAGCGGGAGGCCAGCGCAATGAGCAGTTCTTC. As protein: CASSIALAGGQRNEQFF.

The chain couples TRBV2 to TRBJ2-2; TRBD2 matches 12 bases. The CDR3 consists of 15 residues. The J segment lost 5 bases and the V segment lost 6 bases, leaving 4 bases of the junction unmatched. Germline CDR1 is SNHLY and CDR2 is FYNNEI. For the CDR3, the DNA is TGTGCCAGCAGCCGGACTAGCGGGACGACCGGGGAGCTGTTTTTT. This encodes CASSRTSGTTGELFF.

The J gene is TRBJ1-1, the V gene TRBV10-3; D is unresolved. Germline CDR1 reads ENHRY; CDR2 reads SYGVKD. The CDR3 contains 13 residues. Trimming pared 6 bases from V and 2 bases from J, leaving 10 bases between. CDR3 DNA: TGTGCCATCAGACACGACCTCAACACTGAAGCTTTCTTT. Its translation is CAIRHDLNTEAFF.

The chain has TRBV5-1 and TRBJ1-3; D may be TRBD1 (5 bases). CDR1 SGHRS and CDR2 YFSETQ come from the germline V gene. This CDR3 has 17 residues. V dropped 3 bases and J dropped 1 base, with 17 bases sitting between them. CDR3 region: CASSSGLSERSGNTIYF. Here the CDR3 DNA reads TGCGCCAGCAGCTCGGGACTTTCGGAGAGGTCTGGAAACACCATATATTTT.

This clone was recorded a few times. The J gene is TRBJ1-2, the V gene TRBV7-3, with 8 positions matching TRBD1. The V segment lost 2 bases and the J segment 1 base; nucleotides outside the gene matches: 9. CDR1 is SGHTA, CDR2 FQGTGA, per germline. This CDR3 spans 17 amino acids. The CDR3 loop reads CASSLARQGPINYGYTF. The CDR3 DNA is TGTGCCAGCAGCTTAGCCAGACAGGGGCCCATTAACTATGGCTACACCTTC.

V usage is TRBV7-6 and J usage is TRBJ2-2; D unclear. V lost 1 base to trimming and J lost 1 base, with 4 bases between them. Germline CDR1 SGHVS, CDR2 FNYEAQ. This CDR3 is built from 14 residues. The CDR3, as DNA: TGTGCCAGCAGCTTAGGCCAGAACACCGGGGAGCTGTTTTTT. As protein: CASSLGQNTGELFF.

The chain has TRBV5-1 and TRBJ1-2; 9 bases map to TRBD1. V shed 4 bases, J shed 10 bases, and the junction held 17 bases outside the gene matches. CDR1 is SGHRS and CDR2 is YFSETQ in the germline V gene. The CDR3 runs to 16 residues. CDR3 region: CASSLVGGGTGYPYTF. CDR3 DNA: TGCGCCAGCAGCCTGGTCGGTGGTGGGACAGGGTATCCCTACACCTTC.

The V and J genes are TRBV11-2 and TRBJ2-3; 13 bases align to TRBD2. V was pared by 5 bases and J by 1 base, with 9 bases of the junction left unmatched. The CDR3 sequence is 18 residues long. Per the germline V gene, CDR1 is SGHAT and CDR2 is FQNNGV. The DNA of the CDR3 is TGTGCCAGCAGCCCCTGGACTAGCGGGAGTGTGGGCACAGATACGCAGTATTTT. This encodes CASSPWTSGSVGTDTQYF.

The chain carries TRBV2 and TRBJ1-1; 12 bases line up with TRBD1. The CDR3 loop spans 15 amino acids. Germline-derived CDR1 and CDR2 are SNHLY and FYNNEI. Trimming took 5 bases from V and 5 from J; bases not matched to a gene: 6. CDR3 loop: CASSKSGQGATEAFF. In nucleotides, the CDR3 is TGTGCCAGCAGTAAATCGGGACAGGGGGCTACTGAAGCTTTCTTT.

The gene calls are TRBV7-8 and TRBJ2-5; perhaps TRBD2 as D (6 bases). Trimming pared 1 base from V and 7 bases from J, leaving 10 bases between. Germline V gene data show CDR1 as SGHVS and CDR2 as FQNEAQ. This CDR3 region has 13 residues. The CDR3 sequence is CASSLGGIVTQYF. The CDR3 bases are TGTGCCAGCAGCTTAGGCGGGATTGTGACCCAGTACTTC.

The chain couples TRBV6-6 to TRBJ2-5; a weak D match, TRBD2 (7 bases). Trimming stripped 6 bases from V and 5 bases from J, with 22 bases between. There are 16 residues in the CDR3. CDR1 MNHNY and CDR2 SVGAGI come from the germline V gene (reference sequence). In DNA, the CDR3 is TGTGCCAGCAGAGGGGGGGCGGCAGGGGCAGGGGAGACCCAGTACTTC. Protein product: CASRGGAAGAGETQYF.

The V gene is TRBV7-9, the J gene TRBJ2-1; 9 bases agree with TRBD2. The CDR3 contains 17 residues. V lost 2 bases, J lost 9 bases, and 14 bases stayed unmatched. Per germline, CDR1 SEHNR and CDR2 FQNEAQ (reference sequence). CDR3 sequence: CASSLWSTSGFESEQFF. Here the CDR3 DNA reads TGTGCCAGCAGCTTATGGTCCACTAGCGGGTTCGAGAGTGAGCAGTTCTTC.

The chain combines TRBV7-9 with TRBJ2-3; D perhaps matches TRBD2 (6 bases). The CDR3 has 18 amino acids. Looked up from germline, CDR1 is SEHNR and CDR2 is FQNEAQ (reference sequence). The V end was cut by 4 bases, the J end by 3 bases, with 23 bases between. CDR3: CASSSLGGGSVLTDTQYF. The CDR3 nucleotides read TGTGCCAGCAGCTCCCTTGGTGGGGGGAGTGTCTTGACAGATACGCAGTATTTT. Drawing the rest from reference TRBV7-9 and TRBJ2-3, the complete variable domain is DTGVSQNPRHKITKRGQNVTFRCDPISEHNRLYWYRQTLGQGPEFLTYFQNEAQLEKSRLLSDRFSAERPKGSFSTLEIQRTEQGDSAMYLCASSSLGGGSVLTDTQYFGPGTRLTVL.

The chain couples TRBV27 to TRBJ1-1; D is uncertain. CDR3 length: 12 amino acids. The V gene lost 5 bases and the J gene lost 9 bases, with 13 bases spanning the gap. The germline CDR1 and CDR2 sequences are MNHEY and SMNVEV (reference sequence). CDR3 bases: TGTGCCAGCAGTACCACGACGGATAAAGCTTTCTTT. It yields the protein CASSTTTDKAFF.

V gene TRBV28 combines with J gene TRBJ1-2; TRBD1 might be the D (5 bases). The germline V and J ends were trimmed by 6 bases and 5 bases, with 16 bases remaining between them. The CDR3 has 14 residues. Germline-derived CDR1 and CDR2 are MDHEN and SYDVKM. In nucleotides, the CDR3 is TGTGCCAGCAGGGCCCCGGGACTGGGTTATGGCTACACCTTC. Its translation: CASRAPGLGYGYTF.

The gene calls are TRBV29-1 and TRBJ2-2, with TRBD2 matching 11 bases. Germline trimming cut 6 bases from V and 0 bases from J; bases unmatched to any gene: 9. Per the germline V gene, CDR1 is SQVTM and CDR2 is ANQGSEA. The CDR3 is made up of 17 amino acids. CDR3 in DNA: TGCAGCGTCCCAAAGACTAGCGGGACTACGAACACCGGGGAGCTGTTTTTT. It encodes CSVPKTSGTTNTGELFF.

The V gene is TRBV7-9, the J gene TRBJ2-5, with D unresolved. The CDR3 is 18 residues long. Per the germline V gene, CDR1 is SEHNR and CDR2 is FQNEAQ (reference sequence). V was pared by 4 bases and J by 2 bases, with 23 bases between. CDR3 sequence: CASSSRARHARHQETQYF. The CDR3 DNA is TGTGCCAGCAGCTCCCGGGCACGACACGCCCGACATCAAGAGACCCAGTACTTC.

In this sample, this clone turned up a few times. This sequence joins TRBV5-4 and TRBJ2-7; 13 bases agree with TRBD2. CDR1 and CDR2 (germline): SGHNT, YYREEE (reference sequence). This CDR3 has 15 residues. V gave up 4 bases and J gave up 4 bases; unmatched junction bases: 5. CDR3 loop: CASSLGTSGIYEQYF. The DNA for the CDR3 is TGTGCCAGCAGCCTCGGGACTAGCGGGATATACGAGCAGTACTTC.

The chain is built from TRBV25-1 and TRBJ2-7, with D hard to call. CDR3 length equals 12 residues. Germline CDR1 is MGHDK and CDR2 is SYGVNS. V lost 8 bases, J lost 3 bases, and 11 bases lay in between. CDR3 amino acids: CASAPQSYEQYF. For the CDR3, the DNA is TGTGCCAGCGCTCCACAGAGCTACGAGCAGTACTTC.

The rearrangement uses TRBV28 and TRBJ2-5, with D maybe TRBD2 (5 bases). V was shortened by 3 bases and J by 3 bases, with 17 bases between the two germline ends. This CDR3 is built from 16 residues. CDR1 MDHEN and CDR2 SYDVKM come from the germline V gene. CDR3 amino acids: CASSFAGGRLKETQYF. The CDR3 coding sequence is TGTGCCAGCAGTTTCGCGGGTGGGCGGCTAAAAGAGACCCAGTACTTC.

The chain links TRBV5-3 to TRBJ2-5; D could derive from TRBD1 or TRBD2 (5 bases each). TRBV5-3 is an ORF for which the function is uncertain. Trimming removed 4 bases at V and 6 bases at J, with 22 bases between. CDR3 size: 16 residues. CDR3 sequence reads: CARSQTGTTLGKTQYF. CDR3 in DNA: TGTGCCAGAAGCCAAACCGGGACGACCCTCGGAAAGACCCAGTACTTC.

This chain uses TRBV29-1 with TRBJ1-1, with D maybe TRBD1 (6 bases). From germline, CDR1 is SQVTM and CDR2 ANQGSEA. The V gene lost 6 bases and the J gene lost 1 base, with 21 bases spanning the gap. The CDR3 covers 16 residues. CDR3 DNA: TGCAGCGTCCGATTTGGCTCCCGGGGGCAGAACACTGAAGCTTTCTTT. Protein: CSVRFGSRGQNTEAFF.